The source of this T cell receptor (beta chain) is a study of blood T cell repertoires in COVID-19. Looking at the study overall: The analysed material was cDNA or gDNA that came from T cells, B-cell-depleted T cells, or PBMCs.

This clone was observed once. V lost 4 bases and J lost 6, with 15 bases in between. Germline V gene data show CDR1 as SNHLY and CDR2 as FYNNEI. This CDR3 is built from 15 residues. TCRdb's table, derived via immunoSEQ multiplex PCR, lists solely in-frame clones and lacks some. The table includes some 210,000 clones, roughly 77% detected once. The sequencing sample was made of PBMCs or T cells enriched from blood (not recorded which). The gene calls are TRBV2 and TRBJ2-2; D is perhaps TRBD1 (6 bases). The clonotype originates from a man between 40 and 49 years old who had recovered from COVID-19. The DNA of the CDR3 is TGTGCCAGCAGTGGCCCCACACAGGGAGCCGGGGAGCTGTTTTTT. Encoded protein: CASSGPTQGAGELFF. Supplemented by reference TRBV2 and TRBJ2-2, the full variable domain reads EPEVTQTPSHQVTQMGQEVILRCVPISNHLYFYWYRQILGQKVEFLVSFYNNEISEKSEIFDDQFSVERPDGSNFTLKIRSTKLEDSAMYFCASSGPTQGAGELFFGEGSRLTVL.